One sample yielded the 31 T cell receptor beta chains listed below, sequenced in a study of cytomegalovirus exposure and HLA in healthy donors. PCR used 60 Vbeta primers and 13 Jbeta primers. The method was immunoSEQ multiplex PCR; TCRdb's version includes in-frame clones alone and lacks a portion of them. The sample includes about 90,000 clones, less than 65% of them seen just once. Sequenced sample: PBMCs. These receptors were obtained from a woman in her 30s in good health and CMV-seropositive.

The chain has TRBV7-2 and TRBJ1-1; TRBD1 matches at 11 bases. This CDR3 region has 14 residues. CDR1 and CDR2 (germline): SGHTA, FQGNSA. V shed 5 bases, J shed 4 bases, and the junction held 3 bases outside the gene matches. CDR3 DNA sequence: TGTGCCAGCAGCGGACAGGGGGCCTCCACTGAAGCTTTCTTT. It codes for CASSGQGASTEAFF.

Comment on this clone: Sequence at one end of the junction differs from germline and may be a read error. The chain has TRBV7-2 and TRBJ2-4; tentatively, D is TRBD2 (6 bases). The CDR3 has 13 amino acids. From germline, CDR1 is SGHTA and CDR2 FQGNSA. The CDR3 loop is CASSLAAGPHRTF. CDR3 DNA: TGTGCCAGCAGCTTAGCGGCGGGGCCTCACCGGACCTTC.

The chain employs TRBV6-1 and TRBJ2-3, with TRBD2 matching over 7 bases. Germline assignment: CDR1 MNHNS and CDR2 SASEGT. V gave up 10 bases and J gave up 9 bases; unmatched junction bases: 16. The CDR3 sequence is 14 residues long. This CDR3 is CATEERGGEGTQYF. Here the CDR3 DNA reads TGTGCCACCGAGGAGCGGGGAGGGGAGGGGACGCAGTATTTT.

V gene TRBV13 combines with J gene TRBJ1-1; TRBD1 matches at 10 bases. V was clipped by 4 bases and J by 0 bases; unmatched bases: 8. Germline V lookup: CDR1 PRHDT, CDR2 FYEKMQ (reference sequence). The CDR3 spans 17 residues. CDR3 coding DNA: TGTGCCAGCAGCTCAGGGGACAGGGGAAAAATGAACACTGAAGCTTTCTTT. Amino acid sequence: CASSSGDRGKMNTEAFF.

The rearrangement uses TRBV27 and TRBJ2-2; 7 bases fit TRBD2. The CDR3 extends over 15 amino acids. The germline V gene encodes CDR1 MNHEY and CDR2 SMNVEV (reference sequence). V lost 4 bases to trimming and J lost 4 bases; unmatched junction nucleotides: 6. For the CDR3, the DNA is TGTGCCAGCAGTTCAGGGAGGGTCGGCACCGGGGAGCTGTTTTTT. Translated: CASSSGRVGTGELFF.

The J gene is TRBJ1-1, the V gene TRBV28; no firm D call. The CDR3 length is 12 residues. CDR1 and CDR2 (germline): MDHEN, SYDVKM. V was shortened by 1 base and J by 7 bases, with 7 bases between the two germline ends. CDR3 sequence: CASSLSRCEAFF. CDR3 nucleotides: TGTGCCAGCAGTTTATCGCGGTGTGAAGCTTTCTTT.

The chain carries TRBV7-2 and TRBJ2-2; D is unresolved. This CDR3 spans 14 amino acids. Trimming stripped 1 base from V and 7 bases from J, with 10 bases between. Germline CDR1 SGHTA, CDR2 FQGNSA. The CDR3, as DNA: TGTGCCAGCAGCTTAGGAGCGTTTGGCGGGGAGCTGTTTTTT. This translates into CASSLGAFGGELFF.

The chain joins TRBV6-5 to TRBJ2-5; a weak D match, TRBD1 (5 bases). V gave up 0 bases and J gave up 5 bases, with 13 bases separating them. Germline CDR1 and CDR2: MNHEY and SVGAGI. The CDR3 consists of 15 residues. The DNA for the CDR3 is TGTGCCAGCAGTTACTCCGCAGGGCATGAGGAGACCCAGTACTTC. This gives the protein CASSYSAGHEETQYF.

This chain connects TRBV6-5 to TRBJ1-5, with a possible D match to TRBD1 (6 bases). The V gene's germline CDR1 is MNHEY and CDR2 SVGAGI. V was trimmed by 6 bases and J by 9 bases, leaving 21 bases between them. This CDR3 has 15 residues. CDR3 bases: TGTGCCAGCAGAGCACGTCAACAGGGAAAGGGGCCCCAGCATTTT. Encoded protein: CASRARQQGKGPQHF.

The rearrangement uses TRBV2 and TRBJ2-4; 10 bases map to TRBD1. The germline V gene has CDR1 SNHLY and CDR2 FYNNEI. After removal of 2 bases from V and 5 bases from J, the junction contained 6 bases not matched to a gene. CDR3 length: 16 amino acids. This chain's CDR3 is CASSEIEGQGQNIQYF. CDR3 sequence (DNA): TGTGCCAGCAGTGAAATAGAGGGACAGGGGCAAAACATTCAGTACTTC. Using reference TRBV2 and TRBJ2-4 for the parts outside the CDR3, the full variable domain is EPEVTQTPSHQVTQMGQEVILRCVPISNHLYFYWYRQILGQKVEFLVSFYNNEISEKSEIFDDQFSVERPDGSNFTLKIRSTKLEDSAMYFCASSEIEGQGQNIQYFGAGTRLSVL.

This chain joins TRBV10-3 and TRBJ1-3; tentatively, D is TRBD1 (5 bases). Germline lookup yields CDR1 ENHRY and CDR2 SYGVKD. The V gene lost 9 bases and the J gene lost 2 bases, with 17 bases spanning the gap. This CDR3 contains 15 residues. In nucleotides, the CDR3 is TGTGCCATGGCCCCACTCCAGGGTGCTGGAAACACCATATATTTT. This gives the protein CAMAPLQGAGNTIYF.

This chain connects TRBV9 to TRBJ1-1; a weak D match, TRBD1 (5 bases). The CDR3 length is 15 residues. Germline V gene data show CDR1 as SGDLS and CDR2 as YYNGEE. Trimming removed 6 bases at V and 0 bases at J, with 15 bases between. The CDR3 nucleotides read TGTGCCAGCAACCGTGATACAGGCATGAACACTGAAGCTTTCTTT. This codes for CASNRDTGMNTEAFF. The full variable domain, with the rest looked up from reference TRBV9 and TRBJ1-1, is DSGVTQTPKHLITATGQRVTLRCSPRSGDLSVYWYQQSLDQGLQFLIQYYNGEERAKGNILERFSAQQFPDLHSELNLSSLELGDSALYFCASNRDTGMNTEAFFGQGTRLTVV.

The J gene is TRBJ1-5, the V gene TRBV7-6; D remains ambiguous. Trimming removed 1 base from V and 4 bases from J, with 5 bases in between. This CDR3 spans 13 amino acids. Looked up from germline, CDR1 is SGHVS and CDR2 is FNYEAQ. This chain's CDR3 is CASSLDSNQPQHF. As DNA, the CDR3 is TGTGCCAGCAGCTTAGATAGTAATCAGCCCCAGCATTTT.

The gene calls are TRBV27 and TRBJ1-6; no clear D gene. Trimming pared 7 bases from V and 2 bases from J, leaving 9 bases between. The CDR3 length is 14 residues. From germline, CDR1 is MNHEY and CDR2 SMNVEV (reference sequence). The CDR3 DNA reads as TGTGCCAGCACCTCCGGTACCTATAATTCACCCCTCCACTTT. Protein product: CASTSGTYNSPLHF.

The V call is TRBV30, the J call TRBJ1-1; D call uncertain. The CDR3 length is 13 residues. Per the germline V gene, CDR1 is GTSNPN and CDR2 is SVGIG (reference sequence). V gave up 3 bases and J gave up 0 bases, with 8 bases separating them. CDR3 nucleotide sequence: TGTGCCTGGAGCTCACTCATGAACACTGAAGCTTTCTTT. Residues: CAWSSLMNTEAFF.

J is TRBJ2-3 and V is TRBV11-2, with a possible D match to TRBD2 (6 bases). CDR3 length: 13 amino acids. V was shortened by 2 bases and J by 4 bases, with 7 bases between the two germline ends. Germline CDR1 SGHAT, CDR2 FQNNGV. The CDR3 coding sequence is TGTGCCAGCAGCTTATGGGGGGCAGATACGCAGTATTTT. Protein: CASSLWGADTQYF. Variable domain in full (rest from reference TRBV11-2 and TRBJ2-3): EAGVAQSPRYKIIEKRQSVAFWCNPISGHATLYWYQQILGQGPKLLIQFQNNGVVDDSQLPKDRFSAERLKGVDSTLKIQPAKLEDSAVYLCASSLWGADTQYFGPGTRLTVL.

This clone was recorded a few times. The V and J genes are TRBV2 and TRBJ2-1, with D unresolved. V shed 2 bases and J shed 0 bases, with 5 bases lying between them. The CDR3 is 14 amino acids. CDR1 and CDR2 (germline): SNHLY, FYNNEI. CDR3 residues: CASSEQFSYNEQFF. CDR3 DNA: TGTGCCAGCAGTGAACAATTCTCCTACAATGAGCAGTTCTTC. Full variable domain (remainder filled in from reference TRBV2 and TRBJ2-1): EPEVTQTPSHQVTQMGQEVILRCVPISNHLYFYWYRQILGQKVEFLVSFYNNEISEKSEIFDDQFSVERPDGSNFTLKIRSTKLEDSAMYFCASSEQFSYNEQFFGPGTRLTVL.

This sequence joins TRBV7-8 and TRBJ2-7; D may be TRBD2 (7 bases). Germline V gene lookup returns CDR1 SGHVS and CDR2 FQNEAQ. The CDR3 extends over 14 amino acids. Trimming took 8 bases from V and 3 from J, leaving 17 bases between them. This chain's CDR3 is CASGIGGGRYEQYF. The CDR3 DNA is TGTGCCAGCGGGATAGGCGGGGGCCGCTACGAGCAGTACTTC.

The chain joins TRBV6-5 to TRBJ1-6; D gene ambiguous. Looked up from germline, CDR1 is MNHEY and CDR2 is SVGAGI. This CDR3 is 15 amino acids long. Trimming pared 3 bases from V and 2 bases from J, leaving 8 bases between. DNA for the CDR3: TGTGCCAGCAGTTATGCAGGTACCTATAATTCACCCCTCCACTTT. This gives the protein CASSYAGTYNSPLHF.

The rearrangement joins TRBV5-1 to TRBJ1-3; possible D gene TRBD1, 6 bases. The ends were cut back, 0 bases at V and 4 bases at J, with 11 bases in the middle. Germline V gene data show CDR1 as SGHRS and CDR2 as YFSETQ. This CDR3 spans 15 amino acids. The DNA of the CDR3 is TGCGCCAGCAGCTTGGAATGGACAGTAGGAAACACCATATATTTT. It is translated as CASSLEWTVGNTIYF.

This rearrangement joins TRBV4-3 to TRBJ1-1; D uncertain. CDR3 length: 12 amino acids. Germline loops: CDR1 LGHNA, CDR2 YSLEER. Deletions cut 8 bases from V and 5 bases from J, with 12 bases between. The CDR3 DNA follows: TGCGCCAGCCGTGGGCAGATGACTGAAGCTTTCTTT. Translation: CASRGQMTEAFF.

This chain joins TRBV15 and TRBJ1-1, with D possibly being TRBD1 (6 bases). The CDR3 spans 15 residues. CDR1 and CDR2 (germline): LNHNV, YYDKDF (reference sequence). V lost 4 bases and J 3 bases, leaving 15 bases between the germline ends. This CDR3 is CATSITGRIHTEAFF. Written as DNA, the CDR3 is TGTGCCACCAGCATAACAGGGAGAATCCACACTGAAGCTTTCTTT.

This sequence joins TRBV28 and TRBJ1-1; 9 bases match TRBD1. Per the germline V gene, CDR1 is MDHEN and CDR2 is SYDVKM. Trimming removed 6 bases from V and 5 bases from J; junction bases left unmatched: 7. This CDR3 comprises 14 residues. This CDR3 is CASRENRGLTEAFF. CDR3 sequence (DNA): TGTGCCAGCAGAGAGAACAGGGGGCTTACTGAAGCTTTCTTT. Looking up the rest from reference TRBV28 and TRBJ1-1 gives the full variable domain: DVKVTQSSRYLVKRTGEKVFLECVQDMDHENMFWYRQDPGLGLRLIYFSYDVKMKEKGDIPEGYSVSREKKERFSLILESASTNQTSMYLCASRENRGLTEAFFGQGTRLTVV.

J is TRBJ2-3 and V is TRBV1; the table's D call TRBD2 went unverified against the DNA. TRBV1 is labeled a pseudogene. The CDR3 runs 15 residues. CDR3 region: CTSSQDVRLANTQYF. In nucleotides, the CDR3 is TGCACCAGCAGCCAAGATGTGAGGCTAGCTAATACGCAGTATTTT.

The chain has TRBV5-4 and TRBJ1-2; D ambiguous. The CDR3 sequence is 14 residues long. V was cut by 0 bases and J by 2 bases, with 8 bases left in between. The V gene's germline CDR1 is SGHNT and CDR2 YYREEE (reference sequence). Here the CDR3 DNA reads TGTGCCAGCAGCTTGGTCGCGGGAAACTATGGCTACACCTTC. It translates to CASSLVAGNYGYTF.

The chain links TRBV28 to TRBJ2-1, with D unclear. Trimming removed 1 base from V and 5 bases from J, with 12 bases in between. CDR1 and CDR2 (germline): MDHEN, SYDVKM. The CDR3 length is 15 residues. The CDR3 coding sequence is TGTGCCAGCAGTTTATACGTATCCGGTAACAATGAGCAGTTCTTC. Its protein is CASSLYVSGNNEQFF. Full variable domain (outside the CDR3, taken from reference TRBV28 and TRBJ2-1): DVKVTQSSRYLVKRTGEKVFLECVQDMDHENMFWYRQDPGLGLRLIYFSYDVKMKEKGDIPEGYSVSREKKERFSLILESASTNQTSMYLCASSLYVSGNNEQFFGPGTRLTVL.

About this clone itself: A read error may account for a junction end that differs from germline. The chain recombines TRBV28 with TRBJ1-2; 10 nucleotides agree with TRBD1. Germline V gene sequence: CDR1 MDHEN, CDR2 SYDVKM. The CDR3 length is 14 residues. This CDR3 is CASSLTGGNYGYPF. The CDR3 DNA sequence: TGTGCCAGCAGTTTGACAGGGGGCAACTATGGCTACCCCTTC.

The gene calls are TRBV5-1 and TRBJ2-5, with TRBD2 matching over 7 bases. Germline CDR1 is SGHRS and CDR2 is YFSETQ. The CDR3 runs to 13 residues. V was clipped by 3 bases and J by 5 bases; unmatched bases: 4. The CDR3 DNA sequence: TGCGCCAGCAGCTCGGGAGGCGGGGAGACCCAGTACTTC. It yields the protein CASSSGGGETQYF.

The gene calls are TRBV6-1 and TRBJ2-1; 7 nucleotides match TRBD2. Losses at the gene ends were 8 bases for V and 5 bases for J; bases not matched to a gene: 9. The CDR3 runs to 14 residues. The germline CDR1 and CDR2 sequences are MNHNS and SASEGT. The CDR3 sequence is CASGRAGTNNEQFF. The CDR3 nucleotides read TGTGCCAGCGGGCGAGCGGGGACGAACAATGAGCAGTTCTTC.

Of note for this clone: At one end, the junction sequence differs from germline, possibly due to a read error. The V gene is TRBV19, the J gene TRBJ1-2; 8 bases are a match to TRBD1. Germline V gene lookup returns CDR1 LNHDA and CDR2 SQIVND (reference sequence). CDR3 size: 14 residues. The CDR3 spells CASSPGQGNYGYPF. CDR3 in DNA: TGTGCCAGTAGTCCCGGACAGGGCAACTATGGCTACCCCTTC.

J is TRBJ1-2 and V is TRBV29-1; D not resolved. V was trimmed by 6 bases and J by 2 bases, leaving 10 bases between them. The germline V gene encodes CDR1 SQVTM and CDR2 ANQGSEA. The CDR3 is 12 residues long. CDR3 region: CSVGGLNYGYTF. The CDR3 coding sequence is TGCAGCGTGGGCGGACTGAACTATGGCTACACCTTC.